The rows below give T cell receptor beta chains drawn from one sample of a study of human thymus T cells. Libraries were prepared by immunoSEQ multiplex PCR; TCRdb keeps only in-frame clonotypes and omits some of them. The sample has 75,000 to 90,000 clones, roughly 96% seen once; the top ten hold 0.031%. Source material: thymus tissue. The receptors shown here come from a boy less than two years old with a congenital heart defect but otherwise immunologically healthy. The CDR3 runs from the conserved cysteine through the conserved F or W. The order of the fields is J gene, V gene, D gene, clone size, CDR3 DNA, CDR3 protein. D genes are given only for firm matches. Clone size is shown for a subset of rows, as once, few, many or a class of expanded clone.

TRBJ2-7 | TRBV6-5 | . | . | TGTGCCAGCAGTGCCGGGACGGATTCCTACGAGCAGTACTTC | CASSAGTDSYEQYF
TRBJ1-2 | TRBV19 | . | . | TGTGCCAGTAGCTGGGGGAAGGGCTACACCTTC | CASSWGKGYTF
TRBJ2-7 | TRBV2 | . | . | TGTGCCAGCGGACCCCCGAGGGGGACCAATTACGAGCAGTACTTC | CASGPPRGTNYEQYF
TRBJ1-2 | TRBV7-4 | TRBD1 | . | TGTGCCAGCAGCTTTAGCCGGGACAGGGGGCGAGATGGCTACACCTTC | CASSFSRDRGRDGYTF
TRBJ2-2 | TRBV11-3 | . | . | TGTGCCAGCAGCTGGGGAACGGGAGTGGGGGCCGGGGAGCTGTTTTTT | CASSWGTGVGAGELFF
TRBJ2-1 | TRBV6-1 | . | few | TGTGCCAGCAGTGACCAAACAGTCTGGTGTGAGCAGTTCTTC | CASSDQTVWCEQFF
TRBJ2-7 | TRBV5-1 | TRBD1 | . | TGCGCCAGCAGCTACGAACAGGGGAACTACGAGCAGTACTTC | CASSYEQGNYEQYF
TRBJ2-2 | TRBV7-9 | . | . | TGTGCCAGCAGCCCGGGGCCCACCGGGGAGCTGTTTTTT | CASSPGPTGELFF
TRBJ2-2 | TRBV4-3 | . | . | TGCGCCAGCAGTCCAAGCATGTGTGGGAGTAGCGGGGAGCTGTTTTTT | CASSPSMCGSSGELFF
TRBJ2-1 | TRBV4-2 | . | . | TGTGCCAGCAGCCAAGATATGCGGGACTGGAATGAGCAGTTCTTC | CASSQDMRDWNEQFF
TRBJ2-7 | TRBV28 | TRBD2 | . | TGTGCCAGCAGTTTTTTGGCTAGCGGGAGCTACGAGCAGTACTTC | CASSFLASGSYEQYF
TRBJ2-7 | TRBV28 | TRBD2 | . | TGTGCCAGCAGTCCAATACGCCTAGCGGGACCGTACGAGCAGTACTTC | CASSPIRLAGPYEQYF
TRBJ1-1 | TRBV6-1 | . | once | TGTGCCAGCAGACCGGGACCCACGGGCTTGACTGAAGCTTTCTTT | CASRPGPTGLTEAFF
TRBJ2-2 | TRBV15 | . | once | TGTGGCAGCAGAGGACAAACCGGGGAGCTGTTTTTT | CGSRGQTGELFF
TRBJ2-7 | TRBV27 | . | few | TGTGCCAGCAGTTTAGGGAACGAGCAGTACTTC | CASSLGNEQYF
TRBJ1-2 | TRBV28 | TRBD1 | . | TGTGCCAGCAGTGCCCCTTCACAGGGGAACTATGGCTACACCTTC | CASSAPSQGNYGYTF
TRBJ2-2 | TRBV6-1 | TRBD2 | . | TGTGCCAGCAACCGACTAGCGGGATACACCGGGGAGCTGTTTTTT | CASNRLAGYTGELFF
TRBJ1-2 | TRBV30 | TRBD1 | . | TGTGCCTGGAGTAGAGCTCCCCAGGGACAGCTTAACTATGGCTACACCTTC | CAWSRAPQGQLNYGYTF
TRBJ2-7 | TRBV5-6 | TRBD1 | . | TGTGCCAGCAGCCCCGGGACAGTAACCTACGAGCAGTACTTC | CASSPGTVTYEQYF
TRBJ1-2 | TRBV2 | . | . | TGTGCCAGCAGTGATAGACAGGCCGCCGGTCTAATCTATGGCTACACCTTC | CASSDRQAAGLIYGYTF
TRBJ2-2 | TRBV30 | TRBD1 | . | TGTGCCTGGACTGAAATATCGACAGGGGGCATGACCGGGGAGCTGTTTTTT | CAWTEISTGGMTGELFF
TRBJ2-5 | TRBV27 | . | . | TGTGCCAGCAGTCCATCTTCGTTGGGTGGGAGTAGGGAGACCCAGTACTTC | CASSPSSLGGSRETQYF
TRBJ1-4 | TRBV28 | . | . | TGTGCCAGCAGTAACACTGAAAAACTGTTTTTT | CASSNTEKLFF
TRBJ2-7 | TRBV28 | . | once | TGTGCCAGCAGTTCAGGTAGCAACCACGAGCAGTACTTC | CASSSGSNHEQYF
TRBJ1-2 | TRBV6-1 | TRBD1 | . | TGTGCCAGCAGTGAAGATGACAGGGGGCGACCAAACTCATACTATGGCTACACCTTC | CASSEDDRGRPNSYYGYTF
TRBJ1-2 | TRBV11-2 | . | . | TGTGCCAGCAGCTTAGTAGCTTTGGGAACTCGCTATGGCTACACCTTC | CASSLVALGTRYGYTF
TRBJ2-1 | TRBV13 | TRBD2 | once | TGTGCCAGCAGCCCCCCGACTAGCGGGGGGGATGAGCAGTTCTTC | CASSPPTSGGDEQFF
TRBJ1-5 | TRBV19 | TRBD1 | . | TGTGCCAGTAGTGTCGACAGGGGTTGGAGCAATCAGCCCCAGCATTTT | CASSVDRGWSNQPQHF
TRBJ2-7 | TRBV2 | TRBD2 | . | TGTGCCAGCAGTGATGGGACTAGCGGGAGGGCTCAGGCGCAAGAAGACGAGCAGTACTTC | CASSDGTSGRAQAQEDEQYF
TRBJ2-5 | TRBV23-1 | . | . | TGCGCCAGCAAAAAAACGAGGGGGAAACAAAAAGAGACCCAGTACTTC | CASKKTRGKQKETQYF
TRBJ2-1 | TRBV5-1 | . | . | TGCGCCAGCAGCTTGTTCGGGAGCCATGAGCAGTTCTTC | CASSLFGSHEQFF
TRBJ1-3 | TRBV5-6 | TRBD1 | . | TGTGCCAGCAGTGCTCTGGGACAGGGACTAGCTGGAAACACCATATATTTT | CASSALGQGLAGNTIYF
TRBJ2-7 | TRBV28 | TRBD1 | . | TGTGCCAGCAGTTTTGGACAGGGGATTTCCTACGAGCAGTACTTC | CASSFGQGISYEQYF
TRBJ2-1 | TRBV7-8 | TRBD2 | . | TGTGCCAGCAGCTTAGAGCGCGGGGGACTAGAGCAGTTCTTC | CASSLERGGLEQFF
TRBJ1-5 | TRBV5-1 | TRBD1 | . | TGCGCCAGCAGCGAGGGACAGAGCAATCAGCCCCAGCATTTT | CASSEGQSNQPQHF
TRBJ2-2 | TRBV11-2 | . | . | TGTGCCAGCAGCTTAGACGACCCGCGGGAACTGAACACCGGGGAGCTGTTTTTT | CASSLDDPRELNTGELFF